This paragraph covers one TCR beta chain sequence. What it binds is unknown. This sample was taken from a study of T-cell reconstitution after alpha-beta-depleted transplantation in children. J lost 2 bases, V lost 3 bases, and 6 bases had no gene match. The CDR3 spans 15 residues. The germline V gene encodes CDR1 SGHRS and CDR2 YFSETQ. Unique molecular identifiers were incorporated when the TCRbeta library was constructed. TCRdb re-called the PCR reads through MiXCR, storing one row per CDR3 protein. The profile shows about 350,000 distinct CDR3 sequences, 15% to 20% of them singletons. General study points: Several hundred graft clones that had expanded were reportedly the source of alpha-beta T cells about two months after transplant. Surviving recipient T cells and thymic progenitors produced the high day-60 TCRbeta diversity seen in some patients.

This sequence joins TRBV5-1 and TRBJ2-7; 9 nucleotides align to TRBD2. The input for sequencing was PBMCs, mostly from graft donor cells, taken 360 days after TCRalphabeta/CD19-depleted stem cell transplant. This sequence originates from a male patient aged 2-10 years who had a stem cell transplant for acute lymphoblastic leukemia, so the T cells may come from the graft donor. In DNA form, the CDR3 reads TGCGCCAGCAGCTGGACGGCTAGCGGGACCTACGAGCAGTACTTC. Translation gives CASSWTASGTYEQYF.